The 2 T cell receptor beta chains reported below all come from one sample, sequenced in a study of blood T cell repertoires in COVID-19. Using immunoSEQ multiplex PCR, the repertoire was profiled, and TCRdb retains in-frame clones only, with some absent. The table shows 250,000 or so clones, with about nine tenths occurring only once. Sequenced: peripheral blood. These receptors all stem from a man younger than 40 with COVID-19, enrolled during active disease.

J is TRBJ2-1 and V is TRBV7-2, with 7 bases fitting TRBD2. The CDR3 is 16 residues long. The germline V gene has CDR1 SGHTA and CDR2 FQGNSA. V lost 5 bases, J lost 0 bases, and 7 bases stayed unmatched. The CDR3 is CASSGTGGSSYNEQFF. CDR3 DNA: TGTGCCAGCAGCGGTACCGGGGGGAGCTCCTACAATGAGCAGTTCTTC.

About this clone itself: Other DNA sequences in this sample translate to the same CDR3. CDR3 sequence reads: CATSDPGQGNNEQFF. The CDR3 DNA reads as TGTGCCACCAGTGACCCGGGACAGGGGAACAATGAGCAGTTCTTC. V is TRBV24-1 and J is TRBJ2-1; TRBD1 matches at 10 bases. V shed 4 bases, J shed 5 bases, and the junction held 4 bases outside the gene matches. Germline CDR1 and CDR2: KGHDR and SFDVKD. The CDR3 runs 15 residues.